This T cell receptor beta chain was profiled in a study of blood T cell repertoires in COVID-19. Study at large: Some COVID-19 samples were acute and others convalescent; all came from the United States, Italy and Spain. T cells, B-cell-depleted T cells, or PBMCs provided the cDNA or gDNA that served as material.

Sequencing was performed with immunoSEQ multiplex PCR; in TCRdb, only in-frame clones are kept and a portion is missing. The sample lists a few hundred thousand clones, about 86% occurring once. The CDR3 covers 12 residues. Sequencing was carried out using peripheral blood. The genes are TRBV21-1 and TRBJ1-6; TRBD1, the table's D call, lacks a check against the DNA. TRBV21-1 is an annotated pseudogene. This clonotype was sampled from a man aged 18 to 30 with active or convalescent COVID-19. This CDR3 is CASIPDKRCLHF. CDR3 nucleotide sequence: TGTGCCAGCATCCCGGACAAGAGGTGCCTCCACTTT.